This TCR beta chain was captured by sequencing in a study of regulatory T cells in long-lasting Graves disease. The study's findings and limits: Among samples with persistent disease, TRBV28, TRBJ1-2 and TRBJ2-5 were favored.

To make TCR beta libraries, researchers used iRepertoire HTBI primers and Arm-PCR of CDR3 regions. TCRdb re-called the multiplex PCR reads with MiXCR, one entry per CDR3 protein. The sample shows under 500,000 distinct CDR3 sequences, around 20% of them seen only once. Germline V CDR1 and CDR2: SEHNR, FQNEAQ (reference sequence). There are 14 residues in the CDR3. V shed 5 bases and J shed 3 bases, with 13 bases lying between them. Time point meaning: persistent/refractory GD, antithyroid drugs over 5 years with positive TRAb. Scientists built the TCR library using RNA that was extracted from PBMCs. This clonotype was observed many times. No antigen is known for it.

The chain recombines TRBV7-9 with TRBJ1-1, with no clear D. The clonotype originates from a female donor with Graves disease. Sequenced material: peripheral blood mononuclear cells (PBMCs), taken when the disease was refractory, from a patient treated with antithyroid drugs. The CDR3 nucleotides read TGTGCCAGCAGCCTCATCAGACAATACACTGAAGCTTTCTTT. It translates to CASSLIRQYTEAFF. The variable domain in full, completed from reference TRBV7-9 and TRBJ1-1, reads DTGVSQNPRHKITKRGQNVTFRCDPISEHNRLYWYRQTLGQGPEFLTYFQNEAQLEKSRLLSDRFSAERPKGSFSTLEIQRTEQGDSAMYLCASSLIRQYTEAFFGQGTRLTVV.